This T cell receptor beta chain derives from a study of shared clonotypes between healthy human individuals. Study-level results: Sequencing depth was expected to affect clonotype sharing among donors.

Only one count was recorded for this clone. Its antigen is undetermined. The genomic DNA of each subset was split evenly across several immunoSEQ plates. TCRdb's copy holds only in-frame clones and misses some; the assay was immunoSEQ multiplex PCR. The sample carries over 1.4 million clones, about 96% recorded once. This CDR3 contains 17 residues. V was cut by 3 bases and J by 3 bases, with 21 bases left in between. Per the germline V gene, CDR1 is SQVTM and CDR2 is ANQGSEA. Sequencing was done on a sample of naive CD4+ T cells sorted from blood. The subset here: CD45RA+ positively selected. V and J are TRBV29-1 and TRBJ2-1, with D tentatively TRBD2 (6 bases). The source is a man aged 25-45 years in good health. The CDR3 reads CSVELGGRRAIYNEQFF. The DNA for the CDR3 is TGCAGCGTTGAGTTGGGGGGTAGGCGGGCTATCTACAATGAGCAGTTCTTC.